Listed here are 5 T cell receptor beta chains from one sample, sequenced in a study of blood T cell repertoires in COVID-19. Sequencing was performed with immunoSEQ multiplex PCR; in TCRdb, only in-frame clones are kept and a portion is missing. This table has 150,000 or so clones, around nine tenths appearing once. The sample was peripheral blood. Receptor source: a woman aged 70 to 79 with COVID-19, enrolled during active disease.

The chain combines TRBV19 with TRBJ2-1, with D maybe TRBD1 (6 bases). V dropped 4 bases and J dropped 4 bases, with 14 bases sitting between them. The CDR3 has 15 amino acids. Germline CDR1 reads LNHDA; CDR2 reads SQIVND (reference sequence). CDR3: CASSTRQEGYNEQFF. In nucleotides, the CDR3 is TGTGCCAGTAGTACCAGACAGGAAGGGTACAATGAGCAGTTCTTC.

This chain links TRBV2 with TRBJ2-7, with 8 nucleotides matching TRBD1. The CDR3 spans 12 residues. The trim removed 8 bases at V and 3 bases at J, leaving 3 bases unmatched. The germline CDR1 and CDR2 sequences are SNHLY and FYNNEI. The CDR3 sequence is CASAGTGYEQYF. Written as DNA, the CDR3 is TGTGCCAGCGCCGGGACAGGCTACGAGCAGTACTTC.

The CDR3 nucleotides are TGTGCCAGCAGCTTGGGGGCGGGGGGCTACACCTTC. Protein sequence: CASSLGAGGYTF. The chain is built from TRBV5-4 and TRBJ1-2; no reliable D call. The CDR3 covers 12 residues. The V end was cut by 0 bases, the J end by 8 bases, with 8 bases between. Germline V gene data show CDR1 as SGHNT and CDR2 as YYREEE (reference sequence).

This CDR3 is CASSFRQYTEAFF. DNA of the CDR3: TGTGCCAGCAGCTTTAGACAGTACACTGAAGCTTTCTTT. The chain links TRBV7-9 to TRBJ1-1; a possible D gene is TRBD1 (5 bases). The CDR3 extends over 13 amino acids. Trimming pared 3 bases from V and 3 bases from J, leaving 8 bases between. CDR1 and CDR2 from the germline V gene are SEHNR and FQNEAQ (reference sequence).

V gene TRBV2 combines with J gene TRBJ1-3, with D possibly matching TRBD1 (6 bases). Per germline, CDR1 SNHLY and CDR2 FYNNEI. The CDR3 is 15 amino acids. With 6 bases removed from V and 2 bases from J, the gap between germline ends came to 14 bases. For the CDR3, the DNA is TGTGCCAGCAGCCAATACAGGGTAACTGGAAACACCATATATTTT. This codes for CASSQYRVTGNTIYF.